The rows below give T cell receptor beta chains drawn from one sample of a study of cytomegalovirus exposure and HLA in healthy donors. The assay was immunoSEQ multiplex PCR, and TCRdb's table has in-frame clones only and misses some. The table includes around 200,000 clones, roughly three quarters detected once. Sequencing was done on a sample of PBMCs. Source of these receptors: a man between 45 and 60 years old in good health and CMV-seronegative. Both conserved end residues are trimmed from each CDR3. Some rows mark clone size as missing; the rest say once, few, many or name a class of expanded clone.

v_gene: TRBV27; abundance: .; CDR3aa: ASSSDRNYGYT
v_gene: TRBV28; abundance: .; CDR3aa: ASSGNKDRASYEQY
v_gene: TRBV30; abundance: .; CDR3aa: AYTDLASYEQY
v_gene: TRBV9; abundance: few; CDR3aa: ASSAERGRGNEQF
v_gene: TRBV7-2; abundance: .; CDR3aa: ASSLGGGMNTEAF
v_gene: TRBV5-4; abundance: .; CDR3aa: ASSLWRAQANTDTQY
v_gene: TRBV5-1; abundance: .; CDR3aa: ASSLEGTGGNEQF
v_gene: TRBV7-9; abundance: .; CDR3aa: ASSLGRTNTGELF
v_gene: TRBV18; abundance: .; CDR3aa: ASSAGTGTYEQY
v_gene: TRBV5-1; abundance: .; CDR3aa: ASRFTGGSYEQY
v_gene: TRBV7-9; abundance: once; CDR3aa: ASSLDNRNQPQH
v_gene: TRBV5-4; abundance: .; CDR3aa: ASSRTSGKGSEQF
v_gene: TRBV12-5; abundance: .; CDR3aa: ASGSHPAIGTHVPPYEQY
v_gene: TRBV19; abundance: many; CDR3aa: ASSPRLAQGADEQF
v_gene: TRBV27; abundance: .; CDR3aa: ASSPSTSGNTIY
v_gene: TRBV20-1; abundance: .; CDR3aa: SAPREQY
v_gene: TRBV5-1; abundance: .; CDR3aa: ASSGGRTSGNEQF
v_gene: TRBV28; abundance: .; CDR3aa: ASSLYRTSGRGNEQF
v_gene: TRBV30; abundance: .; CDR3aa: AWSRGVTEAF
v_gene: TRBV2; abundance: .; CDR3aa: ASSELGAEKLF
v_gene: TRBV21-1; abundance: .; CDR3aa: ASSKALSGSEQF
v_gene: TRBV6-1; abundance: .; CDR3aa: ASSAGTSGKDEQY
v_gene: TRBV23-1; abundance: .; CDR3aa: ASVSCSGTRSNNEKLF
v_gene: TRBV18; abundance: .; CDR3aa: ASSPGQGPSNQPQH
v_gene: TRBV19; abundance: .; CDR3aa: ASSIGYRSYEQY
v_gene: TRBV6-6; abundance: .; CDR3aa: ASSYKDRPEAQY
v_gene: TRBV7-3; abundance: .; CDR3aa: ASSLGRNTEAF
v_gene: TRBV19; abundance: .; CDR3aa: ASSPSSSYNEQF
v_gene: TRBV7-2; abundance: .; CDR3aa: ASSLTSGDEQY
v_gene: TRBV30; abundance: .; CDR3aa: ASPGREGSLSGYT
v_gene: TRBV9; abundance: .; CDR3aa: ASSPRTGGSYEQY
v_gene: TRBV6-4; abundance: .; CDR3aa: ASSADRTTEAF
v_gene: TRBV5-1; abundance: .; CDR3aa: ASSSGMANTGELF
v_gene: TRBV5-4; abundance: few; CDR3aa: ATGLANYNEQF
v_gene: TRBV27; abundance: .; CDR3aa: ASSINRQGGNQPQH
v_gene: TRBV25-1; abundance: .; CDR3aa: ASSMQAYEQY
v_gene: TRBV7-9; abundance: .; CDR3aa: ASSLAWGGASGANVLT
v_gene: TRBV18; abundance: .; CDR3aa: ASSPNPRETQY
v_gene: TRBV18; abundance: .; CDR3aa: ASSPPDLGQTTNEKLF
v_gene: TRBV6-4; abundance: .; CDR3aa: ASSDLAGGRNEQF
v_gene: TRBV5-1; abundance: .; CDR3aa: ASSYDRGSTGELF
v_gene: TRBV27; abundance: .; CDR3aa: ASTPGGLGANVLT
v_gene: TRBV7-2; abundance: .; CDR3aa: ASSLLRVPDTQY
v_gene: TRBV4-1; abundance: .; CDR3aa: ASSPGGGTNNEQF
v_gene: TRBV28; abundance: once; CDR3aa: ASSLFMQPQH
v_gene: TRBV9; abundance: .; CDR3aa: ASSLSGTGGADMEAF
v_gene: TRBV27; abundance: .; CDR3aa: ASSPEGEEKLF
v_gene: TRBV6-5; abundance: .; CDR3aa: ASRDRGVNTGELF
v_gene: TRBV5-1; abundance: .; CDR3aa: ASSFIPGEMYEQY
v_gene: TRBV9; abundance: .; CDR3aa: ASSAGLAGLNEQF
v_gene: TRBV11-2; abundance: .; CDR3aa: ASSPREAYEQY
v_gene: TRBV10-2; abundance: .; CDR3aa: ASSWTGGSGSPYEQY
v_gene: TRBV9; abundance: .; CDR3aa: ASSRTVSETQY
v_gene: TRBV2; abundance: .; CDR3aa: ASSGTGYTGELF
v_gene: TRBV6-5; abundance: .; CDR3aa: ASSYSVSGNEKLF
v_gene: TRBV7-9; abundance: once; CDR3aa: ASSRPGQGTYEQY
v_gene: TRBV7-9; abundance: .; CDR3aa: ASSLGQGINQPQH